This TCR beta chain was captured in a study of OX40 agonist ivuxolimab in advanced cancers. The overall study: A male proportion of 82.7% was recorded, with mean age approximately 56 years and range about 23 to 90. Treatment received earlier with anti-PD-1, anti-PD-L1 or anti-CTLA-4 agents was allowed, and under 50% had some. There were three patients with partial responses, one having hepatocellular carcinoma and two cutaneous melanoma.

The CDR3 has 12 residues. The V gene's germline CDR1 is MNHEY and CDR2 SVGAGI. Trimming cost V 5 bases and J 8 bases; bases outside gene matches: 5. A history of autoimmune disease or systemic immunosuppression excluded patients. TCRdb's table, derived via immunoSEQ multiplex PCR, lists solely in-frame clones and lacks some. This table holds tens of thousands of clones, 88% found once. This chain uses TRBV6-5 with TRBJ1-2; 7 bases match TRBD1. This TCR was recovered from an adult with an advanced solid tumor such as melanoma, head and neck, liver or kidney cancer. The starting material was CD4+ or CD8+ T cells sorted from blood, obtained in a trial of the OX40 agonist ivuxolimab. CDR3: CASSAGQPGYTF. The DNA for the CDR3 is TGTGCCAGCAGTGCGGGACAGCCGGGCTACACCTTC.